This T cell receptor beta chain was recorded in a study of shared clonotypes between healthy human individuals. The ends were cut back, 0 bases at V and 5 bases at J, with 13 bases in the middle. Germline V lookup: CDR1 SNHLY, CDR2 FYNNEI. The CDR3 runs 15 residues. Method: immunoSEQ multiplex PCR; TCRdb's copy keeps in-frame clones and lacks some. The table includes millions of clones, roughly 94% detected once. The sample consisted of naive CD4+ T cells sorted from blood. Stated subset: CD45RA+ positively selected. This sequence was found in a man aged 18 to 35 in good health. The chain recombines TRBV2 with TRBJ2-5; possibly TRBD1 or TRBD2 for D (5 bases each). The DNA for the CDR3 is TGTGCCAGCAGTGAAGCGGGGACCGTCCAGGAGACCCAGTACTTC. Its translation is CASSEAGTVQETQYF.